These 23 T cell receptor beta chains share one sample of origin, sequenced in a study of T cell clonality in common variable immunodeficiency (dated by TCRdb to between 2015 and 2016). The method was the immunoSEQ multiplex PCR assay. The table was pulled from immuneACCESS by TCRdb, which kept in-frame rearrangements only. Such tables lose some clones; where checked, under half of the loss comes from unresolved V genes, and the rest has no known cause. The data for this sample show around 42,000 clones, each detected more than once. The ten biggest clones cover approximately 3% of the sample. Sequencing used peripheral blood mononuclear cells. These receptors originate from a person aged 18 to 75 in good health.

This clone was seen repeatedly, ten times or more. The read gets to within 3 residues of the CDR3 end, and the germline J gene fills in the rest. The rearrangement links TRBV19 to TRBJ1-2; 7 bases fit TRBD1. V lost 5 bases and J lost 4; bases outside the gene matches: 13. This CDR3 is built from 16 residues. CDR1 LNHDA and CDR2 SQIVND come from the germline V gene (reference sequence). The CDR3 here is CASSPDRQGLGYGYTF. The CDR3 bases that were read are TGTGCCAGTAGTCCCGACCGACAGGGCTTGGGCTATGGC.

This clone has a count of ten or more. The read comes to an end 3 residues before the CDR3 does, leaving the germline J gene to fill in the end. The chain is built from TRBV7-6 and TRBJ2-1, with 10 bases matching TRBD2. Germline CDR1 reads SGHVS; CDR2 reads FNYEAQ. CDR3 size: 14 residues. Trimming took 2 bases from V and 7 from J; bases not matched to a gene: 2. CDR3 loop: CASSLSSGGNEQFF. The covered CDR3 bases are TGTGCCAGCAGCTTATCTAGCGGGGGTAATGAG.

This clone was recorded many times. Read sequence stops 3 residues before the CDR3 end, and the germline J gene provides the missing end. The chain couples TRBV5-1 to TRBJ2-7; tentative D call: TRBD2 (5 bases). The length of the CDR3 is 11 residues. CDR1 SGHRS and CDR2 YFSETQ come from the germline V gene. V was cut by 6 bases and J by 6 bases, with 10 bases left in between. The CDR3 reads CASTEGREQYF. The covered CDR3 bases are TGCGCCAGCACTGAGGGCCGCGAG.

This clone was detected many times. The read finishes 3 residues shy of the CDR3 end, and the germline J gene is used to complete it. This rearrangement joins TRBV5-1 to TRBJ1-5, with TRBD1 as a possible D gene (6 bases). Trimming removed 4 bases at V and 3 bases at J, with 11 bases between. Germline lookup yields CDR1 SGHRS and CDR2 YFSETQ. The CDR3 contains 14 residues. This chain's CDR3 is CASSPGQNNQPQHF. CDR3 bases read: TGCGCCAGCAGCCCAGGACAGAACAATCAGCCC.

This clone was picked up many times. Read data end 3 residues before the CDR3 end; the end is taken from the germline J gene. This sequence joins TRBV4-1 and TRBJ2-7; 8 nucleotides line up with TRBD1. Per germline, CDR1 MGHRA and CDR2 YSYEKL. V lost 0 bases to trimming and J lost 4 bases; unmatched junction nucleotides: 8. CDR3 length equals 16 residues. The sequenced CDR3 bases are TGCGCCAGCAGCCAAGATAAAGGACAGGGTGGTTACGAG. Protein: CASSQDKGQGGYE. The full CDR3 protein reads CASSQDKGQGGYEQYF.

This clone occurred many times. The CDR3 here is CSARDRGQDQPQHF. The DNA read from the CDR3 is TGCAGTGCTAGAGATAGGGGGCAGGATCAGCCC. The chain recombines TRBV20-1 with TRBJ1-5; 7 positions agree with TRBD1. The read finishes 3 residues shy of the CDR3 end, and the germline J gene is used to complete it. The CDR3 is made up of 14 amino acids. J was trimmed by 5 bases and V by 0 bases; bases with no gene match: 4. From germline, CDR1 is DFQATT and CDR2 SNEGSKA (reference sequence).

This clone was observed many times. The sequence runs out 3 residues before the end of the CDR3; the remainder is reconstructed from the germline J gene. This chain joins TRBV20-1 and TRBJ1-4, with 7 bases lining up with TRBD1. V was clipped by 5 bases and J by 8 bases; unmatched bases: 11. The CDR3 spans 14 residues. The germline V gene has CDR1 DFQATT and CDR2 SNEGSKA (reference sequence). The part of the CDR3 DNA that was read is TGCAGTGCTCCCGATACAGGGGATGGGGAAAAA. It codes for CSAPDTGDGEK. The full CDR3 protein reads CSAPDTGDGEKLFF.

In its sample, this clone was seen many times. CDR3 DNA, as far as it was read: TGTGCCAGCAGCTTCCCCACAGGGTTGAGGGTCACCGGGGAG. Its protein product is CASSFPTGLRVTGE. The full-length CDR3 reads as CASSFPTGLRVTGELFF. The J gene is TRBJ2-2, the V gene TRBV7-8; a possible D gene is TRBD1 (6 bases). The read comes to an end 3 residues before the CDR3 does, leaving the germline J gene to fill in the end. V was cut by 3 bases and J by 4 bases, with 18 bases left in between. CDR1 and CDR2 (germline): SGHVS, FQNEAQ. This CDR3 is 17 amino acids long.

This clone has ten or more counts. The read terminates 3 residues before the CDR3 end, so the remaining end is supplied by the germline J gene. The chain links TRBV10-1 to TRBJ1-1, with a weak D call TRBD1 (6 bases). Between the trimmed V and J ends, which lost 4 bases and 1 base, there was a span of 16 bases. The CDR3 length is 16 residues. The germline gives CDR1 WNHNN, CDR2 SYGVQD (reference sequence). CDR3 DNA (partial): TGCGCCAGCAGTGTGGACAGAGGGGTAGGGAACACTGAA. It specifies CASSVDRGVGNTE. The CDR3 in its entirety is CASSVDRGVGNTEAFF.

This clone was found many times. The CDR3 end lies 3 residues beyond the end of the read and is filled in from the germline J gene. The gene calls are TRBV7-9 and TRBJ2-5; TRBD2 aligns across 7 bases. Trimming cost V 5 bases and J 4 bases; bases outside gene matches: 10. Germline CDR1 and CDR2: SEHNR and FQNEAQ (reference sequence). CDR3 length equals 15 residues. Here the CDR3 reads CASSPGGNRGETQYF. Incomplete CDR3 DNA: TGTGCCAGCAGCCCCGGGGGGAACCGGGGAGAGACC.

This clone was counted many times. The read gets to within 3 residues of the CDR3 end, and the germline J gene fills in the rest. This chain joins TRBV4-1 and TRBJ1-2, with 10 bases matching TRBD1. Per the germline V gene, CDR1 is MGHRA and CDR2 is YSYEKL. This CDR3 spans 15 amino acids. The sequenced part of the CDR3 DNA is TGCGCCAGCAGCCCCGGGACAGGGGCGCTGGGGGGC. Its protein product is CASSPGTGALGG. Given in full, the CDR3 is CASSPGTGALGGYTF.

Many counts were recorded for this clone. Germline is not matched at one junction end, which may reflect a read error. The DNA ends 3 residues before the CDR3 does, and the rest of the CDR3 is filled in from the germline J gene. This chain joins TRBV19 and TRBJ2-3, with 9 bases fitting TRBD1. The CDR3 contains 15 residues. In germline, CDR1 is LNHDA, CDR2 SQIVND (reference sequence). The CDR3 sequence: CASSLDRGATDTQYF. The sequenced CDR3 bases are TGTGCCAGTAGTTTAGACAGGGGGGCGACAGATACG.

This clone was observed at least ten times. The read comes to an end 3 residues before the CDR3 does, leaving the germline J gene to fill in the end. This rearrangement joins TRBV20-1 to TRBJ2-1; no firm D call. Deletions cut 3 bases from V and 7 bases from J, with 16 bases between. This CDR3 has 14 residues. Germline CDR1 is DFQATT and CDR2 is SNEGSKA (reference sequence). CDR3: CSASISGPGNEQFF. CDR3 DNA (partial): TGCAGTGCTAGTATTTCGGGTCCTGGTAATGAG.

This clone counts as large. From the germline J gene comes the end of the CDR3, since the read stops 3 residues before it. The sample carries other DNA sequences with the same CDR3. The chain recombines TRBV4-1 with TRBJ2-3; the D is unclear. The V gene lost 2 bases and the J gene lost 5 bases, with 11 bases spanning the gap. The CDR3 totals 14 residues. Germline CDR1 is MGHRA and CDR2 is YSYEKL. The covered CDR3 bases are TGCGCCAGCAGCCAATCTCTCAGAGGAGATACG. Translated, it gives CASSQSLRGDT. The CDR3 in its entirety is CASSQSLRGDTQYF.

This clone has at least ten counts. Read coverage stops 3 residues before the CDR3 terminus; the germline J gene supplies the remainder. The chain recombines TRBV5-5 with TRBJ2-7; no firm D call. Per germline, CDR1 SGHKS and CDR2 YYEKEE (reference sequence). This CDR3 spans 14 amino acids. Trimming pared 4 bases from V and 0 bases from J, leaving 11 bases between. CDR3 in amino acids: CASSPGTISYEQYF. CDR3 bases read: TGTGCCAGCAGCCCCGGTACTATCTCCTACGAG.

The sample holds many counts of this clone. With the read ending 3 residues before the CDR3 end, the germline J gene is used to fill in that end. V usage is TRBV20-1 and J usage is TRBJ1-4; 8 bases map to TRBD1. Trimming cost V 6 bases and J 7 bases; bases outside gene matches: 4. The CDR3 runs to 12 residues. CDR1 and CDR2 (germline): DFQATT, SNEGSKA (reference sequence). The covered CDR3 bases are TGCAGTGCACAGGGGGGGCGTGAAAAA. This sequence encodes CSAQGGREK. The entire CDR3 protein is CSAQGGREKLFF.

The CDR3 bases that were read are TGTGCCAGCAGCTTTGGACAGGGGGGTGAA. Amino acids: CASSFGQGGE. The whole CDR3 reads CASSFGQGGEAFF. The V call is TRBV5-5, the J call TRBJ1-1; TRBD1 matches at 10 bases. The read is 3 residues too short to cover the CDR3 end, so that end is filled in from the germline J gene. The CDR3 consists of 13 residues. With 2 bases clipped from V and 7 bases from J, the junction kept 2 bases outside the gene matches. Germline CDR1 is SGHKS and CDR2 is YYEKEE (reference sequence).

This clone was counted at least ten times. The read gets to within 3 residues of the CDR3 end, and the germline J gene fills in the rest. The chain carries TRBV20-1 and TRBJ1-1; 8 bases fit TRBD1. This CDR3 comprises 15 residues. CDR1 is DFQATT, CDR2 SNEGSKA, per germline (reference sequence). V was clipped by 5 bases and J by 0 bases; unmatched bases: 8. CDR3 DNA, as far as it was read: TGCAGTGCTCGGACAGGGATTGGGATGAACACTGAA. Its protein is CSARTGIGMNTE. The whole CDR3 protein is CSARTGIGMNTEAFF.

This clone was recorded many times. The missing CDR3 end, 3 residues past where the read stops, is filled in from the germline J gene. The chain is built from TRBV4-1 and TRBJ2-7; D uncertain. The V gene's germline CDR1 is MGHRA and CDR2 YSYEKL. This CDR3 comprises 12 residues. V lost 0 bases and J 4 bases, leaving 4 bases between the germline ends. CDR3 loop: CASSQDAYEQYF. The sequenced part of the CDR3 DNA is TGCGCCAGCAGCCAAGACGCGTACGAG.

There are many counts of this clone. Sequencing ends 3 residues short of the CDR3 end; the germline J gene provides the rest. The chain recombines TRBV7-3 with TRBJ1-1; D remains ambiguous. CDR3 size: 13 residues. The germline V gene encodes CDR1 SGHTA and CDR2 FQGTGA. The CDR3 DNA, read in part, is TGTGCCAGCAGCCCGCGGGGTTTTGGGCCA. Translation: CASSPRGFGP. The entire CDR3 sequence reads CASSPRGFGPAFF.

This clone was seen at least ten times. The read falls 3 residues short of the CDR3 end, and the missing part is taken from the germline J gene. This chain links TRBV5-1 with TRBJ2-7; D might be TRBD1 (5 bases). Deletions cut 0 bases from V and 6 bases from J, with 10 bases between. CDR1 is SGHRS and CDR2 is YFSETQ in the germline V gene. There are 13 residues in the CDR3. This CDR3 reads CASSLVQGFEQYF. The DNA read from the CDR3 is TGCGCCAGCAGCTTGGTTCAGGGTTTCGAG.

The sample holds many counts of this clone. The CDR3 end lies 3 residues beyond the end of the read and is filled in from the germline J gene. V and J are TRBV11-3 and TRBJ1-1, with TRBD1 as a possible D gene (5 bases). CDR1 is SGHNT and CDR2 is YENEEA in the germline V gene. Between the trimmed V and J ends, which lost 4 bases and 2 bases, there was a span of 8 bases. This CDR3 has 13 residues. CDR3 residues: CASSSGHNTEAFF. The DNA read from the CDR3 is TGTGCCAGCAGCTCCGGACATAACACTGAA.

This clone was observed many times. The CDR3 end falls 3 residues outside the read, so it is completed with the germline J gene. The gene calls are TRBV6-1 and TRBJ2-3; 9 nucleotides agree with TRBD2. V lost 0 bases, J lost 2 bases, and 6 bases stayed unmatched. Germline lookup yields CDR1 MNHNS and CDR2 SASEGT. This CDR3 spans 17 amino acids. CDR3 sequence reads: CASSEAFSGGPTDTQYF. The DNA read from the CDR3 is TGTGCCAGCAGTGAAGCTTTTAGCGGGGGCCCCACAGATACG.